These 17 T cell receptor beta chains share one sample of origin, sequenced in a study of CD8 T cells in ankylosing spondylitis. TCRdb reanalysed the 5' RACE reads using MiXCR and keeps one entry per CDR3 protein. The sample lists around 250,000 distinct CDR3 sequences; about 10% were seen once. Sequenced material: blood, either unsorted or a sorted T cell fraction (not recorded which). All receptors come from a male donor with ankylosing spondylitis or in good health (not recorded which).

This clonotype has more than one count but fewer than ten. The J gene is TRBJ2-2, the V gene TRBV5-5; 7 nucleotides agree with TRBD1. The V and J ends lost 1 base and 7 bases, in that order; junction bases with no gene match: 7. The CDR3 extends over 15 amino acids. Germline values: CDR1 SGHKS, CDR2 YYEKEE (reference sequence). CDR3 in amino acids: CASSLQQGIVGELFF. In DNA form, the CDR3 reads TGTGCCAGCAGCTTGCAACAGGGGATAGTCGGGGAGCTGTTTTTT.

Note on this clonotype: This clone may be a read error of a much larger clone one base away. The rearrangement links TRBV25-1 to TRBJ2-5; 8 bases are shared with TRBD2. Germline loops: CDR1 MGHDK, CDR2 SYGVNS. The CDR3 is 16 residues long. The CDR3 reads CASSEVYGGAIGTKYF. The DNA of the CDR3 is TGTGCCAGCAGTGAAGTGTACGGGGGGGCCATTGGGACCAAGTACTTC.

There are many counts of this clonotype. The genes are TRBV20-1 and TRBJ2-1; the D is unclear. V lost 4 bases and J 9 bases, leaving 10 bases between the germline ends. Germline CDR1 is DFQATT and CDR2 is SNEGSKA (reference sequence). The CDR3 is 11 amino acids. Here the CDR3 DNA reads TGCAGTGCTATGGGCGGTAGTGAGCAGTTCTTC. Translated: CSAMGGSEQFF.

This clonotype was detected only a few times. This CDR3 reads CASSRGLGTDYEQYF. The CDR3 bases are TGTGCCAGCAGCCGAGGGCTCGGGACAGACTACGAGCAGTACTTC. The chain combines TRBV12-3 or TRBV12-4 with TRBJ2-7, with 7 bases aligning to TRBD1. V shed 6 bases, J shed 3 bases, and the junction held 11 bases outside the gene matches. This CDR3 has 15 amino acids.

The table lists this clonotype with a few counts. The CDR3 reads CASSQVLGAGGALGANVLTF. The CDR3 DNA follows: TGTGCCAGCAGCCAAGTTTTAGGGGCAGGGGGCGCCCTTGGGGCCAACGTCCTGACTTTC. The V and J genes are TRBV3-1 and TRBJ2-6, with 8 bases that match TRBD1. This CDR3 has 20 amino acids. V dropped 1 base and J dropped 3; count of bases not matched to a gene: 14. Germline CDR1 and CDR2: LGHDT and YNNKEL (reference sequence). The full variable domain, with the rest looked up from reference TRBV3-1 and TRBJ2-6, is DTAVSQTPKYLVTQMGNDKSIKCEQNLGHDTMYWYKQDSKKFLKIMFSYNNKELIINETVPNRFSPKSPDKAHLNLHINSLELGDSAVYFCASSQVLGAGGALGANVLTFGAGSRLTVL.

The chain joins TRBV6-1 to TRBJ2-7; D might be TRBD1 (5 bases). The CDR3 runs to 14 residues. Trimming shortened V by 6 bases and J by 3 bases, and 15 bases separated the two germline ends. Per the germline V gene, CDR1 is MNHNS and CDR2 is SASEGT. The CDR3 DNA reads as TGTGCCAGCAGGGAGACAGAAAAGCACTACGAGCAGTACTTC. Translated, it gives CASRETEKHYEQYF.

At least ten counts were recorded for this clonotype. This sequence joins TRBV29-1 and TRBJ2-6; perhaps TRBD2 as D (6 bases). Trimming left V 6 bases short and J 3 bases short, with 12 bases between. The germline V gene has CDR1 SQVTM and CDR2 ANQGSEA. The CDR3 length is 14 residues. The CDR3 coding sequence is TGCAGCGTCGGGGGAGGAGGTGGGGCCAACGTCCTGACTTTC. Protein sequence: CSVGGGGGANVLTF. Together with reference TRBV29-1 and TRBJ2-6, the CDR3 gives the full variable domain: SAVISQKPSRDICQRGTSLTIQCQVDSQVTMMFWYRQQPGQSLTLIATANQGSEATYESGFVIDKFPISRPNLTFSTLTVSNMSPEDSSIYLCSVGGGGGANVLTFGAGSRLTVL.

In its sample, this clonotype was seen many times. The chain has TRBV7-3 and TRBJ2-1; the match to TRBD2 covers 12 bases. V trimming: 5 bases; J trimming: 5 bases; junction bases outside the gene matches: 4. Germline CDR1 is SGHTA and CDR2 is FQGTGA. The CDR3 totals 15 residues. The CDR3 DNA reads as TGTGCCAGCAGCACACTAGCGGGAGGTAACAATGAGCAGTTCTTC. This encodes CASSTLAGGNNEQFF.

The V call is TRBV7-9, the J call TRBJ2-3; 13 bases map to TRBD2. Germline V gene data show CDR1 as SEHNR and CDR2 as FQNEAQ (reference sequence). The V and J ends lost 5 bases and 5 bases, in that order; junction bases with no gene match: 10. There are 17 residues in the CDR3. The CDR3 DNA follows: TGTGCCAGCAGCCTCCGGACTAGCGGGAGTGCGATAGATACGCAGTATTTT. Translating it yields CASSLRTSGSAIDTQYF.

CDR3 sequence: CASSLGETMNTEAFF. The CDR3 nucleotides are TGTGCCAGCAGCTTAGGGGAGACTATGAACACTGAAGCTTTCTTT. This rearrangement joins TRBV7-9 to TRBJ1-1; D is ambiguous. The CDR3 extends over 15 amino acids. Germline V gene sequence: CDR1 SEHNR, CDR2 FQNEAQ (reference sequence). Trimming shortened V by 1 base and J by 0 bases, and 9 bases separated the two germline ends.

This clonotype turned up a few times. V gene TRBV29-1 combines with J gene TRBJ2-7, with TRBD1 identical over 8 bases. The CDR3 totals 13 residues. V dropped 7 bases and J dropped 3; count of bases not matched to a gene: 8. Per the germline V gene, CDR1 is SQVTM and CDR2 is ANQGSEA. The CDR3 loop is CSGIAGTGYEQYF. CDR3 DNA sequence: TGCAGCGGGATTGCCGGGACAGGCTACGAGCAGTACTTC.

This clonotype was observed many times. The rearrangement uses TRBV12-3 or TRBV12-4 and TRBJ1-1, with 7 bases that match TRBD1. J was trimmed by 3 bases and V by 3 bases; bases with no gene match: 4. This CDR3 region has 14 residues. CDR3: CASSFGTGDTEAFF. CDR3 coding DNA: TGTGCCAGCAGTTTTGGTACAGGGGACACTGAAGCTTTCTTT.

This clonotype was counted ten times or more. The chain is built from TRBV25-1 and TRBJ1-2, with D possibly TRBD1 on 5 matching bases. V lost 7 bases to trimming and J lost 6 bases, with 9 bases between them. Per germline, CDR1 MGHDK and CDR2 SYGVNS. There are 11 residues in the CDR3. The CDR3 coding sequence is TGTGCCAGCAAAGGGGCGGATGGCTACACCTTC. Encoded protein: CASKGADGYTF.

The chain recombines TRBV29-1 with TRBJ2-1, with unresolved D. The germline V gene has CDR1 SQVTM and CDR2 ANQGSEA. V lost 6 bases and J 5 bases, leaving 11 bases between the germline ends. There are 12 residues in the CDR3. The DNA of the CDR3 is TGCAGCGTCAACCCAAGAGACAATGAGCAGTTCTTC. It yields the protein CSVNPRDNEQFF.

The CDR3 here is CASQQGSYEQYF. The CDR3 DNA reads TGTGCCAGCCAACAGGGATCCTACGAGCAGTACTTC. The genes are TRBV6-2 or TRBV6-3 and TRBJ2-7; D is possibly TRBD1 (6 bases). Per germline, CDR1 MNHEY and CDR2 SVGEGT. This CDR3 contains 12 residues. The germline V and J ends were trimmed by 8 bases and 1 base, with 9 bases remaining between them.

This clonotype has a count of ten or more. The chain has TRBV20-1 and TRBJ2-2, with 8 bases that match TRBD2. The junction had 8 bases not matched to a gene; V was cut back by 2 bases and J by 0 bases. CDR3 length: 17 residues. Looked up from germline, CDR1 is DFQATT and CDR2 is SNEGSKA (reference sequence). The CDR3 region is CSARTTSGGANTGELFF. Written as DNA, the CDR3 is TGCAGTGCTAGAACGACCAGCGGGGGTGCGAACACCGGGGAGCTGTTTTTT.

The chain uses TRBV2 and TRBJ2-3, with D perhaps matching TRBD1 or TRBD2 (5 bases each). Looked up from germline, CDR1 is SNHLY and CDR2 is FYNNEI. CDR3 length: 13 residues. V gave up 8 bases and J gave up 0 bases, with 9 bases separating them. Here the CDR3 DNA reads TGTGCCAGCCTCCGGGACAGCACAGATACGCAGTATTTT. It yields the protein CASLRDSTDTQYF.